The rows below give T cell receptor beta chains drawn from one sample of a study of blood T cells in healthy people across ages. MiXCR, applied by TCRdb to the 5' RACE reads, yields one record per CDR3 protein. The sample lists more than 800,000 distinct CDR3 sequences; 45% were seen once. Input material: blood. These receptors originate from a woman aged 60-70 years in good health. CDR3s include the opening cysteine and the closing phenylalanine or tryptophan. Fields, in order: V gene, D gene, J gene, clone size, CDR3 DNA, CDR3 protein. A D gene is named only where the DNA matches it firmly. Some rows have no size entry. The others give once, few or many, or a class for an expanded clone.

v_gene: TRBV10-3
d_gene: TRBD2
j_gene: TRBJ2-1
abundance: few
CDR3nt: TGTGCCATCAGTGAAAGGGCTAGCGGGAAGGGTGAGCAGTTCTTC
CDR3aa: CAISERASGKGEQFF

v_gene: TRBV9
d_gene: NA
j_gene: TRBJ2-7
abundance: once
CDR3nt: TGTGCCAGCAGCGCAATGGGGGAGGTGGACGAGCAGTACTTC
CDR3aa: CASSAMGEVDEQYF

v_gene: TRBV29-1
d_gene: TRBD2
j_gene: TRBJ2-3
abundance: few
CDR3nt: TGCAGCGTTGCTCTAGCGGGAGGAAGAGATACGCAGTATTTT
CDR3aa: CSVALAGGRDTQYF

v_gene: TRBV3-1
d_gene: NA
j_gene: TRBJ2-6
abundance: NA
CDR3nt: TGTGCCAGCGAACCAGTTAAGGGGGCCAACGTCCTGACTTTC
CDR3aa: CASEPVKGANVLTF

v_gene: TRBV18
d_gene: NA
j_gene: TRBJ1-6
abundance: NA
CDR3nt: TGTGCCAGCTCAGTTGGGACCAATAATTCACCCCTCCACTTT
CDR3aa: CASSVGTNNSPLHF

v_gene: TRBV5-1
d_gene: NA
j_gene: TRBJ2-5
abundance: NA
CDR3nt: TGCGCCAGCAGTCTAAGACAGTACCAAGAGACCCAGTACTTC
CDR3aa: CASSLRQYQETQYF

v_gene: TRBV2
d_gene: NA
j_gene: TRBJ2-3
abundance: NA
CDR3nt: TGTGCCAGAACCGAACCCTCGGGTACGCAGTATTTT
CDR3aa: CARTEPSGTQYF

v_gene: TRBV7-9
d_gene: NA
j_gene: TRBJ2-3
abundance: NA
CDR3nt: TGTGCCAGCACCGTCCCGGGGAGAGCGCAGTATTTT
CDR3aa: CASTVPGRAQYF

v_gene: TRBV20-1
d_gene: TRBD2
j_gene: TRBJ2-1
abundance: NA
CDR3nt: TGCAGTGTCTCGACTAGCGGAAATTACAATGAGCAGTTCTTC
CDR3aa: CSVSTSGNYNEQFF

v_gene: TRBV20-1
d_gene: NA
j_gene: TRBJ2-7
abundance: NA
CDR3nt: TGCAGTGCCTTGGAGGGCGACCGCAGGTACTTC
CDR3aa: CSALEGDRRYF

v_gene: TRBV12-3/TRBV12-4
d_gene: NA
j_gene: TRBJ1-6
abundance: few
CDR3nt: TGTGCCAGCAGTTTGGCTGAGGATTCACCCCTCCACTTT
CDR3aa: CASSLAEDSPLHF

v_gene: TRBV5-8
d_gene: TRBD2
j_gene: TRBJ2-3
abundance: few
CDR3nt: TGTGCCAGCAGCCGACTAGCGGGAGCAGTAGATACGCAGTATTTT
CDR3aa: CASSRLAGAVDTQYF

v_gene: TRBV6-1
d_gene: NA
j_gene: TRBJ1-5
abundance: NA
CDR3nt: TGTGCCAGCAACGAGAATAGCAATCAGCCCCAGCATTTT
CDR3aa: CASNENSNQPQHF

v_gene: TRBV7-9
d_gene: NA
j_gene: TRBJ2-6
abundance: few
CDR3nt: TGTGCCAGCAGTCCGGTCTCTGGGGCCAACGTCCTGACTTTC
CDR3aa: CASSPVSGANVLTF